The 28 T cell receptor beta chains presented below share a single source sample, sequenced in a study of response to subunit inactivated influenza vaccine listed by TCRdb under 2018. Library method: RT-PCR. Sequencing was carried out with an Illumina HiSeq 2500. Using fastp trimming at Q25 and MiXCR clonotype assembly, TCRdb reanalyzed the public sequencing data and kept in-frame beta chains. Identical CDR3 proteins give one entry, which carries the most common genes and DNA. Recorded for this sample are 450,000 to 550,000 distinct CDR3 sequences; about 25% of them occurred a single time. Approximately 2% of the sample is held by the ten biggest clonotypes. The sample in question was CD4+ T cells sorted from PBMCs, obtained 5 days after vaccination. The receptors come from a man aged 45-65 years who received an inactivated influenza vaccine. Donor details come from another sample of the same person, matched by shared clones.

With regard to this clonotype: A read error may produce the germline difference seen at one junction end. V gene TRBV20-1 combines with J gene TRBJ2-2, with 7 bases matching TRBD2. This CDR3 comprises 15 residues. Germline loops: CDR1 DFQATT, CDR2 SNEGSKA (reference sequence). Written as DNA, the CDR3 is TGCAGTGCTAGTTCGGGGGGAGCGGGCACCGGGGGGCTGTTTTTT. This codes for CSASSGGAGTGGLFF.

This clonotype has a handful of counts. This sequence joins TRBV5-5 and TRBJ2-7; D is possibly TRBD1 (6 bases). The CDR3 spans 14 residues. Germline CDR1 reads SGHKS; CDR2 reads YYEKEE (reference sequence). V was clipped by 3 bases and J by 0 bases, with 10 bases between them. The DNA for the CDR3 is TGTGCCAGCAGCTACACAGGGAACTCCTACGAGCAGTACTTC. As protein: CASSYTGNSYEQYF.

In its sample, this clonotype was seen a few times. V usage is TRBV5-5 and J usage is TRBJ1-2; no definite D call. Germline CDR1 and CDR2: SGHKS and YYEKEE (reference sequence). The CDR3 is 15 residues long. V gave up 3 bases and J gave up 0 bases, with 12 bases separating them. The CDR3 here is CASSWGDTSNYGYTF. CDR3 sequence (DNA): TGTGCCAGCAGCTGGGGTGACACCTCTAACTATGGCTACACCTTC.

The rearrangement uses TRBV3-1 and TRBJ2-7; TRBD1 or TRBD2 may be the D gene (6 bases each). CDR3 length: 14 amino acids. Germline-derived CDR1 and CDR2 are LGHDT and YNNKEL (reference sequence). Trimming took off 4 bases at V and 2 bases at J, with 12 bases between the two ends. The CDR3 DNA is TGTGCCAGCAGCCTCCAAGGGGGGACCTACGAGCAGTACTTC. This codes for CASSLQGGTYEQYF.

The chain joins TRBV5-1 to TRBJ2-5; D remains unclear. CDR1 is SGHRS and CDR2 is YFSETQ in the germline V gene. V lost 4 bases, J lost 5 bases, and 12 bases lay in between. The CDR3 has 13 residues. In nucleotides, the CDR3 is TGCGCCAGCAGCACCAACAGAACCGAGACCCAGTACTTC. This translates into CASSTNRTETQYF.

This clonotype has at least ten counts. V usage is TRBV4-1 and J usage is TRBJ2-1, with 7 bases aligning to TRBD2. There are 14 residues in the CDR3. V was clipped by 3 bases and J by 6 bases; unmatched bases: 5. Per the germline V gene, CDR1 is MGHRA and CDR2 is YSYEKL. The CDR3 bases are TGCGCCAGCAGCCATTCTTGGGGGGGCAATGAGCAGTTCTTC. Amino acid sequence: CASSHSWGGNEQFF.

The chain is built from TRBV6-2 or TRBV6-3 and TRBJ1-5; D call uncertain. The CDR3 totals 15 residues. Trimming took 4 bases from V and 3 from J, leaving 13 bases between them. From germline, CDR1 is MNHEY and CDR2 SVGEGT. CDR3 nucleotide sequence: TGTGCCAGCAGTTGGAAGGGCCAGAACAATCAGCCCCAGCATTTT. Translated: CASSWKGQNNQPQHF.

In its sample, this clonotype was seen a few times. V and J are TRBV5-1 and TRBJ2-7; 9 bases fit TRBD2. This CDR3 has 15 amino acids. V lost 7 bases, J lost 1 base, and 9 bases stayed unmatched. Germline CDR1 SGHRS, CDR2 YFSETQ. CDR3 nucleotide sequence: TGCGCCAGCCGTCCTAGCGGGGCCGGGTCCTACGAGCAGTACTTC. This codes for CASRPSGAGSYEQYF. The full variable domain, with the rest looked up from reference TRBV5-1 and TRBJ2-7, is KAGVTQTPRYLIKTRGQQVTLSCSPISGHRSVSWYQQTPGQGLQFLFEYFSETQRNKGNFPGRFSGRQFSNSRSEMNVSTLELGDSALYLCASRPSGAGSYEQYFGPGTRLTVT.

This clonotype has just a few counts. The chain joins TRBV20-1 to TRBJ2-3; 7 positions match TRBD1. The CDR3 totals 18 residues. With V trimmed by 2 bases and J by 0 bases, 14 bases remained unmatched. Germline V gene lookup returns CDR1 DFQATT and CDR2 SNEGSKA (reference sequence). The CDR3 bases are TGCAGTGCTAGATCCCCAGGTCGAGGGGGCCGAAGCACAGATACGCAGTATTTT. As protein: CSARSPGRGGRSTDTQYF.

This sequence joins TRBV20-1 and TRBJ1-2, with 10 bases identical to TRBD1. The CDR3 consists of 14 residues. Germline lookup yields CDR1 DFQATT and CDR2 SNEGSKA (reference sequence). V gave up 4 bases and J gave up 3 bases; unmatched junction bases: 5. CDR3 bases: TGCAGTGCTACCAGACAGGGGGCCGACTATGGCTACACCTTC. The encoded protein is CSATRQGADYGYTF.

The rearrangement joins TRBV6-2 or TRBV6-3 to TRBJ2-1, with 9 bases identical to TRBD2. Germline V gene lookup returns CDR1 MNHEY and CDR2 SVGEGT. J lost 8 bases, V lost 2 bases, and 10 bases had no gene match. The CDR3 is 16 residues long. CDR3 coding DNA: TGTGCCAGCAGTTACCTCCGGGCGGGAGGGCAGTATGAGCAGTTCTTC. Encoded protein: CASSYLRAGGQYEQFF.

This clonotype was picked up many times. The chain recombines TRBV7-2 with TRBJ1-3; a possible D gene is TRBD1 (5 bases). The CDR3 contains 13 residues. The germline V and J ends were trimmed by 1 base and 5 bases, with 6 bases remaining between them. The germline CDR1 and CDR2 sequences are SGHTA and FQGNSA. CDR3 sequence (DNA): TGTGCCAGCAGCTTAGACAGGAGAAACACCATATATTTT. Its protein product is CASSLDRRNTIYF.

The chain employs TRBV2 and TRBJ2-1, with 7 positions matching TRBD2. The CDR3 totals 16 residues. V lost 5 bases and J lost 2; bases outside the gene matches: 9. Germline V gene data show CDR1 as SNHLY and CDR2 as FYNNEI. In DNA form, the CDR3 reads TGTGCCAGCAGTCCGAGCGGGACCAACCCCTACAATGAGCAGTTCTTC. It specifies CASSPSGTNPYNEQFF.

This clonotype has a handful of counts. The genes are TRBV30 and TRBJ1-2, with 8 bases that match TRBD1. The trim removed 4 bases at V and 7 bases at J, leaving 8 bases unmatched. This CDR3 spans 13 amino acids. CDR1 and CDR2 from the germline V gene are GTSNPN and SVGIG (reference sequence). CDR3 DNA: TGTGCCTGGACCCGAATACAGGGGGTTGGCTACACCTTC. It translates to CAWTRIQGVGYTF.

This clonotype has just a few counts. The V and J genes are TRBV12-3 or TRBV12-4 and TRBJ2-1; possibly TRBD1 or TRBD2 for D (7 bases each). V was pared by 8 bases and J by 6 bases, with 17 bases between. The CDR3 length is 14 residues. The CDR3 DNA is TGTGCCAGCGAGCAGGGGGGGATAAGCAATGAGCAGTTCTTC. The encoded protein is CASEQGGISNEQFF.

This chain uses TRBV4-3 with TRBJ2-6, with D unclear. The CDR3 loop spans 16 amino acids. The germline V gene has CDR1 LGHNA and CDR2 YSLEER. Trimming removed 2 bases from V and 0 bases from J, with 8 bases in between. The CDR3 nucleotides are TGCGCCAGCAGCCAATTCATCCACTCTGGGGCCAACGTCCTGACTTTC. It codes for CASSQFIHSGANVLTF.

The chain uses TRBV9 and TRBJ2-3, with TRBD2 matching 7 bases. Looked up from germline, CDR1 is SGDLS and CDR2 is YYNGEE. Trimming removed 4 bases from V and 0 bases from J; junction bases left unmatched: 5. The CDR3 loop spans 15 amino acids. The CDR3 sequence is CASSRGGRSTDTQYF. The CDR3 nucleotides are TGTGCCAGCAGCCGTGGCGGGAGAAGCACAGATACGCAGTATTTT.

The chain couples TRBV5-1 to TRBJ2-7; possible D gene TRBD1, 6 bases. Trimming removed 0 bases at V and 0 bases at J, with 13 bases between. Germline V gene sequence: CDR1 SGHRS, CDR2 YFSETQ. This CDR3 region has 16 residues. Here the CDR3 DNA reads TGCGCCAGCAGCTTGGGGGGGCCGTCTAGCTCCTACGAGCAGTACTTC. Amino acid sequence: CASSLGGPSSSYEQYF.

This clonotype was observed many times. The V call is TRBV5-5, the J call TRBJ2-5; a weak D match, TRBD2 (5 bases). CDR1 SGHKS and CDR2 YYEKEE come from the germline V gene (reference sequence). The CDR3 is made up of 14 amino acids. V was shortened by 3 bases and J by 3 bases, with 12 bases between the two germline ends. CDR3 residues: CASSSTTREETQYF. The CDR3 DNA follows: TGTGCCAGCAGCTCGACTACGCGAGAAGAGACCCAGTACTTC.

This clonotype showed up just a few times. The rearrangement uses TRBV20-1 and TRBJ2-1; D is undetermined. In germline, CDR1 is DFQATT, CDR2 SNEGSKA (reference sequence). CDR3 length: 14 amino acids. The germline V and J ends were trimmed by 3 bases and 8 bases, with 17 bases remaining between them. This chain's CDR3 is CSASAIPRPDEQFF. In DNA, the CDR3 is TGCAGTGCTAGTGCGATCCCCCGCCCGGATGAGCAGTTCTTC.

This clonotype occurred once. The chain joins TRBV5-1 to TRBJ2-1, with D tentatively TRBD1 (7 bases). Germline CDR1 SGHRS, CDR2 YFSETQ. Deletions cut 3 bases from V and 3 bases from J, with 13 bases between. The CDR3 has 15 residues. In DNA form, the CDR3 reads TGCGCCAGCAGCTCGGCGGGACAGATCTACAATGAGCAGTTCTTC. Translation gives CASSSAGQIYNEQFF. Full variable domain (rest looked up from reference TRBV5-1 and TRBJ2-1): KAGVTQTPRYLIKTRGQQVTLSCSPISGHRSVSWYQQTPGQGLQFLFEYFSETQRNKGNFPGRFSGRQFSNSRSEMNVSTLELGDSALYLCASSSAGQIYNEQFFGPGTRLTVL.

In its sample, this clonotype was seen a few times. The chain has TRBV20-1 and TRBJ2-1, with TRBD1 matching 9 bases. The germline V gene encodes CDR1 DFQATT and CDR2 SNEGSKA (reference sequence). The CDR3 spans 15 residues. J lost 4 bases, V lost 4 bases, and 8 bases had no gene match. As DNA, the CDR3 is TGCAGTGCTAACGCCGGGACAGGGACATACAATGAGCAGTTCTTC. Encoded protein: CSANAGTGTYNEQFF.

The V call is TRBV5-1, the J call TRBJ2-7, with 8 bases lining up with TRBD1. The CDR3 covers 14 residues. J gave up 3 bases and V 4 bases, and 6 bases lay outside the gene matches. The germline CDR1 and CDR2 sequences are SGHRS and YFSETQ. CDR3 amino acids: CASSAGQAFYEQYF. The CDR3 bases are TGCGCCAGCAGCGCGGGACAGGCTTTCTACGAGCAGTACTTC.

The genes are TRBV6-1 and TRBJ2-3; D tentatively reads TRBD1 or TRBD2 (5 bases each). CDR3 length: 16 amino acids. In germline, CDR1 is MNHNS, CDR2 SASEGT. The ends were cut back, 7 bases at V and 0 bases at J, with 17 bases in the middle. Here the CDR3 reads CASNPSAGASTDTQYF. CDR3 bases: TGTGCCAGCAACCCCTCGGCCGGGGCTAGCACAGATACGCAGTATTTT.

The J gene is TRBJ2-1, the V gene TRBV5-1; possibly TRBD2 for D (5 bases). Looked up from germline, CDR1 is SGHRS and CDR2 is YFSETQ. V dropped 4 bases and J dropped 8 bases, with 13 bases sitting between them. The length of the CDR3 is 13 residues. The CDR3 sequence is CASSGSARDEQFF. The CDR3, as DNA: TGCGCCAGCAGCGGTAGCGCAAGGGATGAGCAGTTCTTC.

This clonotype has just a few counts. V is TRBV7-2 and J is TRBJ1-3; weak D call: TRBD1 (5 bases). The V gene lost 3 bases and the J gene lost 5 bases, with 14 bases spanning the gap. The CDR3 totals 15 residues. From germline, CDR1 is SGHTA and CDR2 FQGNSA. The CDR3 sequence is CASSLGLPIRNTIYF. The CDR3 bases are TGTGCCAGCAGCTTGGGGCTACCAATTAGAAACACCATATATTTT.

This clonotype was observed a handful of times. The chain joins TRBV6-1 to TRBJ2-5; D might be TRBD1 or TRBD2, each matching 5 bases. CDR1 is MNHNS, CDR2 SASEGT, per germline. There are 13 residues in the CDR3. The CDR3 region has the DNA TGTGCTCTCTCCCACGGGGCGAGGGAGACCCAGTACTTC. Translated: CALSHGARETQYF.

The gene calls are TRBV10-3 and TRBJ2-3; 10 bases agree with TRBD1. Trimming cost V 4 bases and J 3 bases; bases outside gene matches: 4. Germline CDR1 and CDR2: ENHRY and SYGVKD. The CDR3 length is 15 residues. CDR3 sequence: CAISGQGAGTDTQYF. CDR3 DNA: TGTGCCATCAGTGGACAGGGGGCTGGAACAGATACGCAGTATTTT.